Listed here are 32 T cell receptor beta chains from one sample, sequenced in a study of T cell clonotyping in hematopoietic cell transplantation (dated by TCRdb to the early 2020s). The label giving this sample's time point can be read as: 30 days after allo-HCT. Preparation of the library involved the immunoSEQ multiplex PCR assay. TCRdb limited this immuneACCESS table to in-frame rearrangements with V and J called. A share of clones is missing; checked studies link under half to unresolved V genes, and the rest is unexplained. The sample table shows more than 12,000 clones, and nearly 95% are seen once. The top ten clonotypes cover roughly 4.5% of the sample. Sequenced material: PBMCs, taken 30 days after allogeneic stem cell transplant. The source of these receptors is a male patient aged 60 to 75 who had an allogeneic stem cell transplant from an unrelated donor, so the T cells may come from the graft donor. Some clones in this sample may be carry-over from other donors' samples.

The rearrangement links TRBV11-2 to TRBJ1-1; D may be TRBD1 (5 bases). This CDR3 has 15 residues. The germline V and J ends were trimmed by 3 bases and 6 bases, with 17 bases remaining between them. Germline CDR1 reads SGHAT; CDR2 reads FQNNGV. The CDR3 DNA reads TGTGCCAGCAGCTTTAGTTCAGGGATGGAGGCTGAAGCTTTCTTT. This translates into CASSFSSGMEAEAFF.

This chain connects TRBV9 to TRBJ1-1, with a tentative D call TRBD1 (6 bases). Trimming cost V 0 bases and J 4 bases, with 10 bases left between them. Germline CDR1 reads SGDLS; CDR2 reads YYNGEE. The CDR3 totals 14 residues. DNA of the CDR3: TGTGCCAGCAGCGTAGAGGGGGGTAGCACTGAAGCTTTCTTT. This encodes CASSVEGGSTEAFF.

The chain joins TRBV29-1 to TRBJ1-2, with a tentative D call TRBD1 (5 bases). Trimming shortened V by 7 bases and J by 7 bases, and 19 bases separated the two germline ends. This CDR3 has 13 amino acids. The germline CDR1 and CDR2 sequences are SQVTM and ANQGSEA. CDR3 region: CSGTGAGAGGYTF. The CDR3, as DNA: TGCAGCGGAACCGGGGCCGGGGCAGGTGGCTACACCTTC. The full variable domain, rest sourced from reference TRBV29-1 and TRBJ1-2, is SAVISQKPSRDICQRGTSLTIQCQVDSQVTMMFWYRQQPGQSLTLIATANQGSEATYESGFVIDKFPISRPNLTFSTLTVSNMSPEDSSIYLCSGTGAGAGGYTFGSGTRLTVV.

J is TRBJ2-7 and V is TRBV2, with 8 nucleotides matching TRBD1. Germline CDR1 and CDR2: SNHLY and FYNNEI. V lost 11 bases to trimming and J lost 2 bases; unmatched junction nucleotides: 11. The CDR3 contains 14 residues. CDR3 bases: TGTGCCCTCGGGTGGGCAGGGGGCACCTACGAGCAGTACTTC. Translation gives CALGWAGGTYEQYF.

The chain joins TRBV28 to TRBJ1-2; 7 bases are a match to TRBD1. The CDR3 spans 14 residues. Germline CDR1 MDHEN, CDR2 SYDVKM. V lost 7 bases, J lost 4 bases, and 9 bases stayed unmatched. The CDR3 loop reads CASIPTGDGYGYTF. The CDR3 DNA sequence: TGTGCCAGCATTCCCACAGGGGATGGCTATGGCTACACCTTC.

This chain uses TRBV29-1 with TRBJ2-2; D is ambiguous. Germline lookup yields CDR1 SQVTM and CDR2 ANQGSEA. The CDR3 loop spans 14 amino acids. V shed 7 bases and J shed 0 bases, with 12 bases lying between them. The CDR3 here is CSGKDGSNTGELFF. In nucleotides, the CDR3 is TGCAGCGGGAAGGACGGATCGAACACCGGGGAGCTGTTTTTT.

This sequence joins TRBV7-9 and TRBJ2-7; D is perhaps TRBD1 (6 bases). From germline, CDR1 is SEHNR and CDR2 FQNEAQ (reference sequence). V shed 1 base and J shed 4 bases, with 11 bases lying between them. The CDR3 is 14 amino acids. The CDR3, as DNA: TGTGCCAGCAGCTTAGGACAGGTTGTTTACGAGCAGTACTTC. Amino acids: CASSLGQVVYEQYF.

The rearrangement joins TRBV10-3 to TRBJ1-4; 10 bases are shared with TRBD1. J was trimmed by 7 bases and V by 3 bases; bases with no gene match: 8. The CDR3 is made up of 16 amino acids. The V gene's germline CDR1 is ENHRY and CDR2 SYGVKD. CDR3 sequence reads: CAISETGQGDVEKLFF. In DNA form, the CDR3 reads TGTGCCATCAGTGAAACCGGACAGGGGGATGTTGAAAAACTGTTTTTT.

The chain combines TRBV27 with TRBJ2-3, with 12 nucleotides matching TRBD2. Germline assignment: CDR1 MNHEY and CDR2 SMNVEV (reference sequence). V lost 2 bases to trimming and J lost 0 bases; unmatched junction nucleotides: 6. This CDR3 region has 18 residues. CDR3 in DNA: TGTGCCAGCAGTTTACGGGCTAGCGGGGGGGGAAGCACAGATACGCAGTATTTT. Its protein is CASSLRASGGGSTDTQYF.

This clone appeared a single time. The CDR3 DNA sequence: TGTGCCAGCAGGGGGGGTCTTTACAATGAGCAGTTCTTC. Translated: CASRGGLYNEQFF. J is TRBJ2-1 and V is TRBV6-6; TRBD2 might be the D (6 bases). This CDR3 region has 13 residues. Looked up from germline, CDR1 is MNHNY and CDR2 is SVGAGI (reference sequence). The V gene lost 6 bases and the J gene lost 4 bases, with 10 bases spanning the gap.

This clone was observed once. V is TRBV7-2 and J is TRBJ1-1, with TRBD1 matching 7 bases. V shed 3 bases and J 5 bases; nucleotides not matched to a gene: 9. CDR1 is SGHTA, CDR2 FQGNSA, per germline. This CDR3 has 15 residues. This CDR3 is CASSLRGPVGTEAFF. The DNA for the CDR3 is TGTGCCAGCAGCTTGAGGGGGCCGGTGGGTACTGAAGCTTTCTTT.

This chain links TRBV28 with TRBJ1-5; a possible D gene is TRBD1 (5 bases). V lost 4 bases to trimming and J lost 7 bases, with 14 bases between them. Germline V gene lookup returns CDR1 MDHEN and CDR2 SYDVKM. The CDR3 spans 14 residues. This CDR3 is CASSSGGGLQPQHF. Here the CDR3 DNA reads TGTGCCAGCAGTTCCGGGGGGGGATTGCAGCCCCAGCATTTT.

The chain uses TRBV27 and TRBJ1-5, with D perhaps TRBD1 (6 bases). This CDR3 spans 15 amino acids. The germline V and J ends were trimmed by 1 base and 2 bases, with 9 bases remaining between them. Per the germline V gene, CDR1 is MNHEY and CDR2 is SMNVEV (reference sequence). Written as DNA, the CDR3 is TGTGCCAGCAGTTTATGGGCAGGGGGCAATCAGCCCCAGCATTTT. This codes for CASSLWAGGNQPQHF.

The chain employs TRBV6-5 and TRBJ2-7, with 7 bases that match TRBD2. Per the germline V gene, CDR1 is MNHEY and CDR2 is SVGAGI. CDR3 length: 14 residues. With V trimmed by 4 bases and J by 7 bases, 10 bases remained unmatched. The CDR3 here is CASSLTSEVGEQYF. In nucleotides, the CDR3 is TGTGCCAGCAGTTTAACTAGCGAAGTTGGGGAGCAGTACTTC.

This chain connects TRBV25-1 to TRBJ2-7; possible D gene TRBD1, 7 bases. The germline V gene has CDR1 MGHDK and CDR2 SYGVNS. The CDR3 has 15 residues. V was cut by 5 bases and J by 5 bases, with 19 bases left in between. The CDR3 region has the DNA TGTGCCAGCAGTCCTAGCGACAGGGTGGGGAACGAGCAGTACTTC. Encoded protein: CASSPSDRVGNEQYF.

This chain joins TRBV5-6 and TRBJ2-7; D perhaps matches TRBD1 (6 bases). Germline values: CDR1 SGHDT, CDR2 YYEEEE. CDR3 length: 14 amino acids. Trimming left V 2 bases short and J 0 bases short, with 9 bases between. CDR3 nucleotides: TGTGCCAGCAGCTTCGGGGACATCTCCTACGAGCAGTACTTC. Its translation is CASSFGDISYEQYF.

The V call is TRBV27, the J call TRBJ2-2, with D possibly matching TRBD1 (6 bases). The CDR3 is 13 residues long. Germline CDR1 is MNHEY and CDR2 is SMNVEV (reference sequence). V was clipped by 6 bases and J by 7 bases, with 12 bases between them. The CDR3 region is CASRGQLRGELFF. CDR3 coding DNA: TGTGCCAGCAGAGGACAGCTCCGCGGGGAGCTGTTTTTT.

The gene calls are TRBV4-3 and TRBJ1-2; weak D call: TRBD1 (5 bases). With 0 bases removed from V and 6 bases from J, the gap between germline ends came to 17 bases. CDR1 and CDR2 (germline): LGHNA, YSLEER. The CDR3 is 16 residues long. As DNA, the CDR3 is TGCGCCAGCAGCCAAGATCCCGGGGGGGTAAGGAATGGCTACACCTTC. Translating gives CASSQDPGGVRNGYTF.

The V call is TRBV20-1, the J call TRBJ1-1; tentatively, D is TRBD1 (5 bases). The CDR3 is 10 amino acids. Trimming shortened V by 5 bases and J by 7 bases, and 8 bases separated the two germline ends. Germline V gene sequence: CDR1 DFQATT, CDR2 SNEGSKA (reference sequence). In nucleotides, the CDR3 is TGCAGTGCTCGTACAGGTGAAGCTTTCTTT. It specifies CSARTGEAFF.

The count of this clone is one. The V gene is TRBV7-9, the J gene TRBJ1-4; TRBD1 aligns across 9 bases. Trimming took 5 bases from V and 8 from J; bases not matched to a gene: 6. CDR1 and CDR2 from the germline V gene are SEHNR and FQNEAQ (reference sequence). CDR3 length: 14 residues. Here the CDR3 reads CASSRGQGAEKLFF. Written as DNA, the CDR3 is TGTGCCAGCAGCCGGGGACAGGGTGCCGAAAAACTGTTTTTT. The variable domain in full, with the rest retrieved from reference TRBV7-9 and TRBJ1-4, is DTGVSQNPRHKITKRGQNVTFRCDPISEHNRLYWYRQTLGQGPEFLTYFQNEAQLEKSRLLSDRFSAERPKGSFSTLEIQRTEQGDSAMYLCASSRGQGAEKLFFGSGTQLSVL.

This chain joins TRBV6-5 and TRBJ1-1; 7 bases align to TRBD1. Per germline, CDR1 MNHEY and CDR2 SVGAGI. V lost 4 bases and J lost 0; bases outside the gene matches: 2. The CDR3 extends over 14 amino acids. The CDR3 DNA follows: TGTGCCAGCAGTTTGGACAGGCTGAACACTGAAGCTTTCTTT. Residues: CASSLDRLNTEAFF.

The chain employs TRBV19 and TRBJ1-1; TRBD1 matches 8 bases. The CDR3 has 15 amino acids. The trim removed 4 bases at V and 5 bases at J, leaving 9 bases unmatched. Per the germline V gene, CDR1 is LNHDA and CDR2 is SQIVND (reference sequence). CDR3 loop: CASSTGQDGSTEAFF. The DNA for the CDR3 is TGTGCCAGTAGTACGGGACAGGACGGCAGTACTGAAGCTTTCTTT.

The rearrangement links TRBV29-1 to TRBJ1-1; D is undetermined. V lost 3 bases, J lost 1 base, and 6 bases lay in between. The CDR3 contains 12 residues. The germline V gene encodes CDR1 SQVTM and CDR2 ANQGSEA. The CDR3 sequence: CSVDVGNTEAFF. The CDR3 region has the DNA TGCAGCGTTGATGTGGGGAACACTGAAGCTTTCTTT.

J is TRBJ2-6 and V is TRBV5-1; D remains ambiguous. V gave up 0 bases and J gave up 0 bases, with 7 bases separating them. There are 16 residues in the CDR3. Germline V gene lookup returns CDR1 SGHRS and CDR2 YFSETQ. CDR3 DNA: TGCGCCAGCAGCTTGGCCGACACCTCTGGGGCCAACGTCCTGACTTTC. This translates into CASSLADTSGANVLTF.

CDR3 residues: CASSEGGQGGSYEQYF. Written as DNA, the CDR3 is TGCGCCAGCAGTGAAGGTGGACAGGGAGGGTCCTACGAGCAGTACTTC. V usage is TRBV10-2 and J usage is TRBJ2-7; TRBD1 might be the D (8 bases). CDR3 length: 16 residues. The V gene's germline CDR1 is WSHSY and CDR2 SAAADI. V was cut by 3 bases and J by 1 base, with 16 bases left in between.

This sequence joins TRBV7-2 and TRBJ2-3, with D unclear. Germline V gene data show CDR1 as SGHTA and CDR2 as FQGNSA. The CDR3 totals 12 residues. V lost 5 bases to trimming and J lost 6 bases, with 9 bases between them. DNA for the CDR3: TGTGCCAGCAGCCCAGCCGGGGATACGCAGTATTTT. It specifies CASSPAGDTQYF.

The chain carries TRBV6-5 and TRBJ2-1; 8 nucleotides align to TRBD1. The CDR3 sequence is 14 residues long. Germline-derived CDR1 and CDR2 are MNHEY and SVGAGI. V was clipped by 7 bases and J by 7 bases; unmatched bases: 9. The CDR3 DNA reads TGTGCCAGCACCTGGGACAGGCTAGGGAATGAGCAGTTCTTC. It codes for CASTWDRLGNEQFF.

The chain employs TRBV18 and TRBJ2-2; maybe TRBD2 (6 bases). The CDR3 contains 16 residues. Trimming stripped 3 bases from V and 1 base from J, with 12 bases between. Germline lookup yields CDR1 KGHSH and CDR2 LQKENI. CDR3 sequence reads: CASSPRTTLNTGELFF. The CDR3 DNA is TGTGCCAGCTCACCCAGGACTACTTTGAACACCGGGGAGCTGTTTTTT.

The chain links TRBV7-3 to TRBJ2-3; D may match TRBD1 or TRBD2 (5 bases each). V was pared by 5 bases and J by 1 base, with 13 bases between. Germline V gene data show CDR1 as SGHTA and CDR2 as FQGTGA. This CDR3 spans 15 amino acids. The DNA for the CDR3 is TGTGCCAGCAGCGTCGGGACGACAGGCACAGATACGCAGTATTTT. Amino acid sequence: CASSVGTTGTDTQYF.

The chain uses TRBV5-1 and TRBJ1-1, with D possibly being TRBD1 (5 bases). Trimming left V 3 bases short and J 8 bases short, with 23 bases between. Germline values: CDR1 SGHRS, CDR2 YFSETQ. The length of the CDR3 is 16 residues. CDR3 in DNA: TGCGCCAGCAGCTGGGGGACGGGGTCCAGAAACAGCGAAGCTTTCTTT. Amino acids: CASSWGTGSRNSEAFF.

The V gene is TRBV15, the J gene TRBJ2-2, with 8 bases that match TRBD1. Trimming cost V 0 bases and J 3 bases; bases outside gene matches: 6. The CDR3 spans 17 residues. CDR1 is LNHNV and CDR2 is YYDKDF in the germline V gene (reference sequence). The CDR3 protein is CATSRDLVTGDTGELFF. The CDR3, as DNA: TGTGCCACCAGCAGAGATCTTGTGACAGGGGACACCGGGGAGCTGTTTTTT. Full variable domain (remainder filled in from reference TRBV15 and TRBJ2-2): DAMVIQNPRYQVTQFGKPVTLSCSQTLNHNVMYWYQQKSSQAPKLLFHYYDKDFNNEADTPDNFQSRRPNTSFCFLDIRSPGLGDTAMYLCATSRDLVTGDTGELFFGEGSRLTVL.

The chain recombines TRBV15 with TRBJ2-4; 7 bases line up with TRBD2. Germline V gene data show CDR1 as LNHNV and CDR2 as YYDKDF (reference sequence). The V segment lost 5 bases and the J segment 3 bases; nucleotides outside the gene matches: 7. This CDR3 is 15 amino acids long. In DNA, the CDR3 is TGTGCCACCAGCCTCGGGGAGGGAGGCAAAAACATTCAGTACTTC. Amino acids: CATSLGEGGKNIQYF.